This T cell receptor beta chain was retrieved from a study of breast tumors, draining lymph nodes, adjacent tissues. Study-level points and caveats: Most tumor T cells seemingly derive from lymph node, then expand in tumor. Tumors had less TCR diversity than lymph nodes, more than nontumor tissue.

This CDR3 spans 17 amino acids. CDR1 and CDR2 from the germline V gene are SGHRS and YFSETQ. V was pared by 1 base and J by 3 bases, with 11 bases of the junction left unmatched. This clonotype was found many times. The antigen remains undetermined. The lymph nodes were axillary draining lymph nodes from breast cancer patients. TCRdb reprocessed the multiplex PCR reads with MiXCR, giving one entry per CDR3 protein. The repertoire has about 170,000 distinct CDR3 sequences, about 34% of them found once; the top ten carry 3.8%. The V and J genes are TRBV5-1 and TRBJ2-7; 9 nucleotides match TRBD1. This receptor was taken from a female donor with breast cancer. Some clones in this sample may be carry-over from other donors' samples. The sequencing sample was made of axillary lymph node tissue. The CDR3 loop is CASSLHETGTGSYEQYF. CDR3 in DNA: TGCGCCAGCAGCTTGCACGAGACCGGGACAGGGAGCTACGAGCAGTACTTC. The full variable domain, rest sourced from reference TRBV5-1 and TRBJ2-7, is KAGVTQTPRYLIKTRGQQVTLSCSPISGHRSVSWYQQTPGQGLQFLFEYFSETQRNKGNFPGRFSGRQFSNSRSEMNVSTLELGDSALYLCASSLHETGTGSYEQYFGPGTRLTVT.